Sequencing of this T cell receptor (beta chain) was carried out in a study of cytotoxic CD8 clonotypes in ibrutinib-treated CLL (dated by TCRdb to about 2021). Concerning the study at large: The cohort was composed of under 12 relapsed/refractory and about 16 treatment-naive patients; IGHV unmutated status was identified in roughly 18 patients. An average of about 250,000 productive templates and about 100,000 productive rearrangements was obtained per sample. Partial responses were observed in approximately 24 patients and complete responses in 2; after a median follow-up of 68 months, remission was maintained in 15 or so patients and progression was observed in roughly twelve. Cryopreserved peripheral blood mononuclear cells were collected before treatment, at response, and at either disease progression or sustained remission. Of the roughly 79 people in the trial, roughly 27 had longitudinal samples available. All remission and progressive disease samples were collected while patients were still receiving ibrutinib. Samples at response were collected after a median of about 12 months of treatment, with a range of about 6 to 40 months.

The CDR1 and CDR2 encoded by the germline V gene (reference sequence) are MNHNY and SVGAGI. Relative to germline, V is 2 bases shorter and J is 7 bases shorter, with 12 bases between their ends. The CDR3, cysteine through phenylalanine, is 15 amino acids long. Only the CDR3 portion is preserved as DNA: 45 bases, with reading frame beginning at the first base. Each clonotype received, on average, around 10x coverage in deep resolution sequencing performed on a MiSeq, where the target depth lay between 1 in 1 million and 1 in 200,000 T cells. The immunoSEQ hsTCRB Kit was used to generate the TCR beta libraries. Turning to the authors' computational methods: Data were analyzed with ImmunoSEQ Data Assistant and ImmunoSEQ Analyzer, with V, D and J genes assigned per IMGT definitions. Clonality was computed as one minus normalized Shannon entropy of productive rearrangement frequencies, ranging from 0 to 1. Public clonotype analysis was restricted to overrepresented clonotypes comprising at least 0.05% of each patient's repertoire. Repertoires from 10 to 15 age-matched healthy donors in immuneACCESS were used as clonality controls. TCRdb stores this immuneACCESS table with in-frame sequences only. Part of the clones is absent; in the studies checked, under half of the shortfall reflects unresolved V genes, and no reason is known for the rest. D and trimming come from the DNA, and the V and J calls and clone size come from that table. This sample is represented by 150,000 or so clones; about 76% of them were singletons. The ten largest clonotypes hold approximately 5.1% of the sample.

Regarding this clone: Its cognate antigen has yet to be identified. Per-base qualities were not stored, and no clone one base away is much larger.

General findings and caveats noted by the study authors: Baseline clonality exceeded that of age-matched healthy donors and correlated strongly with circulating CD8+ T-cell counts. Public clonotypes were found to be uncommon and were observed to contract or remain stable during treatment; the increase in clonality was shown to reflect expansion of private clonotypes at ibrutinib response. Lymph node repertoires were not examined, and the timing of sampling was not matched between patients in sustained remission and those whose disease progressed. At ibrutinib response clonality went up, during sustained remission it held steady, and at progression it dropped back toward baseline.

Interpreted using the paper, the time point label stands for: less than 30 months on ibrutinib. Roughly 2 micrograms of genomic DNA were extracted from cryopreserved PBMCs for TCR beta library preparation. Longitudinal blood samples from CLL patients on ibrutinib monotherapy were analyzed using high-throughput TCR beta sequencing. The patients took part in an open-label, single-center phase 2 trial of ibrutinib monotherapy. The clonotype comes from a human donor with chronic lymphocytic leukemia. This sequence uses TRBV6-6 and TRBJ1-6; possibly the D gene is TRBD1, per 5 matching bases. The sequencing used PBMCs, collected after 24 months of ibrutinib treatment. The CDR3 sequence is CASSYGGNGNSPLHF. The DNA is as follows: TGTGCCAGCAGTTACGGGGGTAATGGGAATTCACCCCTCCACTTT.